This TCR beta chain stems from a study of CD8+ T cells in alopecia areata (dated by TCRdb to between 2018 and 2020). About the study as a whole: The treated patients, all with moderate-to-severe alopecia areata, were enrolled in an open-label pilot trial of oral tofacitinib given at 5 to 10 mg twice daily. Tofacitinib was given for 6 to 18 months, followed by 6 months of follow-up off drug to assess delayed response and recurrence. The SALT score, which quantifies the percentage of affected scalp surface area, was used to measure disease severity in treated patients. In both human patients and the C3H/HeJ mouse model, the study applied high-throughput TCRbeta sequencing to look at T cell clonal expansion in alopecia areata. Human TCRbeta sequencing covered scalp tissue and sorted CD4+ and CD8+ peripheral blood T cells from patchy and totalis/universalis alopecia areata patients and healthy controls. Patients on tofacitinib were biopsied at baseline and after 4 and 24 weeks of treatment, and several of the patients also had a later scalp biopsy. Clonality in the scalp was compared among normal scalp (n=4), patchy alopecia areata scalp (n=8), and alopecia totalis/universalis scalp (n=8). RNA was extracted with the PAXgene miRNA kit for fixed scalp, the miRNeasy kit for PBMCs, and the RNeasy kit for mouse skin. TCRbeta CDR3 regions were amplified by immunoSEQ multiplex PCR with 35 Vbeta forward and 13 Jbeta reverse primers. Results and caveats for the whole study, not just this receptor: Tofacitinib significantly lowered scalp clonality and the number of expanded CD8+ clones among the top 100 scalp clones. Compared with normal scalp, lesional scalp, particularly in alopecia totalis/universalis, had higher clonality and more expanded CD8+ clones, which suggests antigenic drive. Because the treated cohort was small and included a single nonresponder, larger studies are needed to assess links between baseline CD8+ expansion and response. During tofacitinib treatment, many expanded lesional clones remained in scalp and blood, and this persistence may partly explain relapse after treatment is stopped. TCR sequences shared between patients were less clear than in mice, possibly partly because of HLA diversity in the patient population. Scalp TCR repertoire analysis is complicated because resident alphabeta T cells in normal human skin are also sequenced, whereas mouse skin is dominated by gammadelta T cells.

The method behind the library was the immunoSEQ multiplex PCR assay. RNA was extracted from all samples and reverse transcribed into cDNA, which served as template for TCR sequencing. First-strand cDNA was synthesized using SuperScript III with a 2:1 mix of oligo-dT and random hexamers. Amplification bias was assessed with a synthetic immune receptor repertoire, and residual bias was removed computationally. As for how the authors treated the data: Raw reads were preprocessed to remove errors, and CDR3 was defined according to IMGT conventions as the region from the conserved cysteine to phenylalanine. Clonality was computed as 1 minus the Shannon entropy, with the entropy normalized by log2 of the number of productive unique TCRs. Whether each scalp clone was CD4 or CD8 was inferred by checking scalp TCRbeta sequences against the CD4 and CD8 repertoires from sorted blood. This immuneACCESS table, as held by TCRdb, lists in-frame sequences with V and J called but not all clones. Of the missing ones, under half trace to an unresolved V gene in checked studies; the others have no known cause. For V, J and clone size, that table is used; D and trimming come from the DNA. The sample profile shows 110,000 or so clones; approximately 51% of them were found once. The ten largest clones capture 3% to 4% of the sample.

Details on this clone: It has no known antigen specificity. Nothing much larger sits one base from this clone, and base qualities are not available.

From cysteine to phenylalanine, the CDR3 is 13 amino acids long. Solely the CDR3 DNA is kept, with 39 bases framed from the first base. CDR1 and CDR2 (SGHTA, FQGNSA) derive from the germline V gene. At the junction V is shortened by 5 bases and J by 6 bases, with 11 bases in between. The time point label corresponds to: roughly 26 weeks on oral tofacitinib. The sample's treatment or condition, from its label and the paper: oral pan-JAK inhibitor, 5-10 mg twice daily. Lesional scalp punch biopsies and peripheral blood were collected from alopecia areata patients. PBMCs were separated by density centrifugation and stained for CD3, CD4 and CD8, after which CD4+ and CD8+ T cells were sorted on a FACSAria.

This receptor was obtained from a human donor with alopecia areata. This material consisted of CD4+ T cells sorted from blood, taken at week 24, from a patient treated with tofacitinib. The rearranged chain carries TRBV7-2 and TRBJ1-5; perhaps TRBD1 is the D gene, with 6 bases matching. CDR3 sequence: CASSTDSGQPQHF. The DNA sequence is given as TGTGCCAGCAGCACGGACAGCGGTCAGCCCCAGCATTTT.